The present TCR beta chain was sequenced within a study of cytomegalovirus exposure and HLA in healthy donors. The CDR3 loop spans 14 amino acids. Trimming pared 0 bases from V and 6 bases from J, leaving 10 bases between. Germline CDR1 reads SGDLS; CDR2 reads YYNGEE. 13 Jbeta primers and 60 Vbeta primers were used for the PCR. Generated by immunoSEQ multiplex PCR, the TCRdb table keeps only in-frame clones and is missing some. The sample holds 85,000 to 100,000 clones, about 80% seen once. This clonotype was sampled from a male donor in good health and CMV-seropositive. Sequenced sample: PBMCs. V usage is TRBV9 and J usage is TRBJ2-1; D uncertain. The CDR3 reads CASSVASRFNEQFF. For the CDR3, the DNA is TGTGCCAGCAGCGTAGCTAGTCGGTTCAATGAGCAGTTCTTC.